Each of the 27 T cell receptor beta chains below was sequenced from the same sample in a study of CD8 T cells in Susac syndrome. The RNA input was 0.5 to 1 ug, and it was reverse transcribed with random hexamers. One entry per CDR3 protein results from TCRdb running MiXCR on the immunoSEQ multiplex PCR reads. The sample consists of about 140,000 distinct CDR3 sequences, approximately 96% of them appearing once. The specimen sequenced was CD4+ T cells from PBMCs. All receptors derive from a human donor with Susac syndrome.

The chain uses TRBV11-2 and TRBJ2-7; D is ambiguous. This CDR3 is 12 amino acids long. Per germline, CDR1 SGHAT and CDR2 FQNNGV. V dropped 5 bases and J dropped 10 bases, with 15 bases sitting between them. This CDR3 reads CASSPPSPAQYF. CDR3 DNA sequence: TGTGCCAGCAGCCCCCCTTCCCCAGCTCAGTACTTC.

The CDR3 sequence: CASSLGRGRYNYGYTF. CDR3 bases: TGTGCCAGCAGCTTGGGTAGGGGGAGGTACAACTATGGCTACACCTTC. V and J are TRBV7-9 and TRBJ1-2; tentatively, D is TRBD1 (6 bases). V was pared by 3 bases and J by 2 bases, with 16 bases between. Germline assignment: CDR1 SEHNR and CDR2 FQNEAQ (reference sequence). The CDR3 is made up of 16 amino acids.

The chain has TRBV5-4 and TRBJ2-5; 7 nucleotides line up with TRBD1. The CDR3 is made up of 13 amino acids. J was trimmed by 2 bases and V by 4 bases; bases with no gene match: 2. Germline-derived CDR1 and CDR2 are SGHNT and YYREEE (reference sequence). Written as DNA, the CDR3 is TGTGCCAGCAGCGGGGACAGTCAAGAGACCCAGTACTTC. Amino acids: CASSGDSQETQYF.

The chain combines TRBV20-1 with TRBJ1-2, with D unresolved. Germline assignment: CDR1 DFQATT and CDR2 SNEGSKA (reference sequence). The CDR3 totals 14 residues. V lost 1 base to trimming and J lost 4 bases, with 13 bases between them. CDR3 loop: CSARALRGSYGYTF. The CDR3 DNA follows: TGCAGTGCTAGAGCGCTCCGGGGTAGCTATGGCTACACCTTC.

The chain employs TRBV20-1 and TRBJ2-7, with 10 positions matching TRBD2. V dropped 4 bases and J dropped 3; count of bases not matched to a gene: 12. The CDR3 totals 16 residues. The V gene's germline CDR1 is DFQATT and CDR2 SNEGSKA (reference sequence). CDR3 coding DNA: TGCAGTGCTATTGCCCTGCCAGCGGGAGGGGGCTACGAGCAGTACTTC. Protein sequence: CSAIALPAGGGYEQYF.

The chain links TRBV7-2 to TRBJ2-5, with 7 bases fitting TRBD2. CDR1 is SGHTA and CDR2 is FQGNSA in the germline V gene. This CDR3 is 14 amino acids long. Germline trimming cut 5 bases from V and 1 base from J; bases unmatched to any gene: 4. The CDR3 DNA reads as TGTGCCAGCAGCCCCGCGGGGGTCCAAGAGACCCAGTACTTC. Translating gives CASSPAGVQETQYF.

The genes are TRBV5-1 and TRBJ2-3, with D maybe TRBD1 (6 bases). Germline values: CDR1 SGHRS, CDR2 YFSETQ. The CDR3 sequence is 15 residues long. V dropped 4 bases and J dropped 0 bases, with 12 bases sitting between them. The CDR3 DNA is TGCGCCAGCAGCCCCGGACAGTGGAGCACAGATACGCAGTATTTT. Translation gives CASSPGQWSTDTQYF.

The rearrangement links TRBV28 to TRBJ2-7, with 8 bases identical to TRBD1. CDR3 length: 16 residues. CDR1 is MDHEN and CDR2 is SYDVKM in the germline V gene. The J segment lost 7 bases and the V segment lost 4 bases, leaving 15 bases of the junction unmatched. Written as DNA, the CDR3 is TGTGCCAGCAGTTCCCCCGCGGCCCAGGGGGCGAATGAGCAGTACTTC. Protein product: CASSSPAAQGANEQYF.

CDR3 DNA sequence: TGTGCCAGCAGCCAAGATGTTAGGGGTACGCAGTATTTT. Its translation: CASSQDVRGTQYF. This chain joins TRBV4-2 and TRBJ2-3; TRBD1 is a possible D gene (5 bases). The CDR3 has 13 amino acids. Germline V gives CDR1 LGHNA, CDR2 YNFKEQ. Trimming removed 0 bases at V and 8 bases at J, with 9 bases between.

The rearrangement joins TRBV9 to TRBJ1-2; the D is unclear. The CDR3 length is 13 residues. Trimming pared 6 bases from V and 3 bases from J, leaving 12 bases between. Germline V CDR1 and CDR2: SGDLS, YYNGEE. The CDR3 nucleotides read TGTGCCAGCAAGCCTGGGAACGACTATGGCTACACCTTC. Protein sequence: CASKPGNDYGYTF.

This clonotype was found a few times. As DNA, the CDR3 is TGCAGTGTCACCCCGGGGCCCGGGGAGCTGTTTTTT. Its translation: CSVTPGPGELFF. The V call is TRBV20-1, the J call TRBJ2-2; D may match TRBD1 or TRBD2 (5 bases each). V was clipped by 7 bases and J by 6 bases, with 12 bases between them. This CDR3 spans 12 amino acids. CDR1 and CDR2 (germline): DFQATT, SNEGSKA (reference sequence).

The rearrangement joins TRBV28 to TRBJ2-7; D not resolved. V gave up 2 bases and J gave up 2 bases, with 7 bases separating them. The CDR3 contains 13 residues. Germline V gives CDR1 MDHEN, CDR2 SYDVKM. The CDR3 is CASSLANTYEQYF. For the CDR3, the DNA is TGTGCCAGCAGTTTAGCGAACACCTACGAGCAGTACTTC.

V and J are TRBV6-6 and TRBJ2-7, with 7 bases matching TRBD1. In germline, CDR1 is MNHNY, CDR2 SVGAGI (reference sequence). V shed 8 bases, J shed 3 bases, and the junction held 7 bases outside the gene matches. The CDR3 contains 13 residues. The CDR3 nucleotides read TGTGCCAGCGGAAAGGACAGGCTCTACGAGCAGTACTTC. This gives the protein CASGKDRLYEQYF.

J is TRBJ1-5 and V is TRBV6-6; D uncertain. V lost 3 bases and J 6 bases, leaving 6 bases between the germline ends. CDR3 length: 12 amino acids. Germline CDR1 is MNHNY and CDR2 is SVGAGI (reference sequence). The CDR3 bases are TGTGCCAGCAGTTATGACGTTCAGCCCCAGCATTTT. Residues: CASSYDVQPQHF.

The J gene is TRBJ2-2, the V gene TRBV29-1; D unclear. Germline values: CDR1 SQVTM, CDR2 ANQGSEA. The CDR3 totals 14 residues. Trimming left V 4 bases short and J 0 bases short, with 9 bases between. CDR3 sequence: CSVVGSTNTGELFF. For the CDR3, the DNA is TGCAGCGTTGTCGGCTCAACGAACACCGGGGAGCTGTTTTTT.

The rearrangement links TRBV29-1 to TRBJ2-5; D is uncertain. CDR1 is SQVTM and CDR2 is ANQGSEA in the germline V gene. The V and J ends lost 4 bases and 4 bases respectively, with 7 bases between them. The CDR3 consists of 11 residues. CDR3: CSVGARETQYF. CDR3 sequence (DNA): TGCAGCGTTGGGGCCAGAGAGACCCAGTACTTC.

The rearrangement links TRBV9 to TRBJ2-4, with TRBD1 matching 8 bases. J lost 6 bases, V lost 1 base, and 9 bases had no gene match. The V gene's germline CDR1 is SGDLS and CDR2 YYNGEE. The CDR3 is 16 residues long. CDR3 DNA: TGTGCCAGCAGCGTAACAGACGGGACAGGTGGAAACATTCAGTACTTC. Amino acid sequence: CASSVTDGTGGNIQYF.

This chain links TRBV5-1 with TRBJ1-2, with D tentatively TRBD1 (5 bases). V lost 4 bases and J 4 bases, leaving 17 bases between the germline ends. CDR3 length: 15 residues. Per germline, CDR1 SGHRS and CDR2 YFSETQ. Here the CDR3 reads CASSGAGGGGYGYTF. Written as DNA, the CDR3 is TGCGCCAGCAGCGGCGCGGGAGGTGGGGGCTATGGCTACACCTTC.

A single count supports this clonotype. The chain couples TRBV5-1 to TRBJ1-1; D remains ambiguous. V shed 0 bases and J shed 0 bases, with 12 bases lying between them. There are 16 residues in the CDR3. Per germline, CDR1 SGHRS and CDR2 YFSETQ. The CDR3 DNA reads as TGCGCCAGCAGCTTGGAGGCGGCTAGGATGAACACTGAAGCTTTCTTT. Its translation: CASSLEAARMNTEAFF.

The rearrangement joins TRBV6-5 to TRBJ2-7, with D perhaps given as TRBD1 or TRBD2 (5 bases each). Germline loops: CDR1 MNHEY, CDR2 SVGAGI. Trimming stripped 8 bases from V and 0 bases from J, with 17 bases between. This CDR3 spans 15 amino acids. The CDR3 nucleotides are TGTGCCAGCCGCATGGCCGGGGCGAGCTCCTACGAGCAGTACTTC. Translated: CASRMAGASSYEQYF.

This chain links TRBV29-1 with TRBJ1-2, with D perhaps matching TRBD1 (5 bases). The germline gives CDR1 SQVTM, CDR2 ANQGSEA. Between the trimmed V and J ends, which lost 3 bases and 8 bases, there was a span of 16 bases. The length of the CDR3 is 13 residues. The CDR3 sequence is CSVDKGSGRGYTF. The CDR3 DNA reads as TGCAGCGTTGATAAGGGTTCGGGACGCGGCTACACCTTC.

The chain couples TRBV28 to TRBJ2-1; D is possibly TRBD2 (6 bases). Germline loops: CDR1 MDHEN, CDR2 SYDVKM. This CDR3 has 15 amino acids. Trimming removed 4 bases from V and 2 bases from J, with 12 bases in between. CDR3 bases: TGTGCCAGCAGTTCCCAGGGCGGGGCCTACAATGAGCAGTTCTTC. Translation gives CASSSQGGAYNEQFF.

V usage is TRBV20-1 and J usage is TRBJ2-5, with D possibly TRBD1 on 6 matching bases. Per germline, CDR1 DFQATT and CDR2 SNEGSKA (reference sequence). The CDR3 is made up of 13 amino acids. Trimming took 5 bases from V and 0 from J, leaving 10 bases between them. DNA for the CDR3: TGCAGTGCTGCCGACAGGAACCAAGAGACCCAGTACTTC. This codes for CSAADRNQETQYF.

The chain combines TRBV11-2 with TRBJ2-7; 9 bases agree with TRBD1. The CDR3 has 16 amino acids. Germline trimming cut 6 bases from V and 0 bases from J; bases unmatched to any gene: 9. The germline CDR1 and CDR2 sequences are SGHAT and FQNNGV. CDR3: CASRIPGQGNSYEQYF. CDR3 sequence (DNA): TGTGCCAGCAGGATCCCGGGACAGGGCAACTCCTACGAGCAGTACTTC.

The genes are TRBV12-3 or TRBV12-4 and TRBJ1-6; D is possibly TRBD1 (5 bases). Between the trimmed V and J ends, which lost 6 bases and 7 bases, there was a span of 7 bases. The CDR3 runs 12 residues. The CDR3 region is CASRQANSPLHF. Here the CDR3 DNA reads TGTGCCAGCAGACAGGCCAATTCACCCCTCCACTTT.

V usage is TRBV12-3 or TRBV12-4 and J usage is TRBJ2-7, with a possible D match to TRBD1 (6 bases). The CDR3 length is 13 residues. The V end lost 5 bases, the J end lost 2 bases, and 10 bases lay between the germline ends. The chain's CDR3 is CASSPGDTYEQYF. The CDR3 nucleotides are TGTGCCAGCAGTCCCGGGGACACCTACGAGCAGTACTTC.

The genes are TRBV6-4 and TRBJ2-1; 7 nucleotides match TRBD2. This CDR3 is built from 14 residues. Germline lookup yields CDR1 MRHNA and CDR2 SNTAGT. V shed 3 bases and J 3 bases; nucleotides not matched to a gene: 2. As DNA, the CDR3 is TGTGCCAGCAGTGAAGCGGGGAACTACAATGAGCAGTTCTTC. It encodes CASSEAGNYNEQFF.